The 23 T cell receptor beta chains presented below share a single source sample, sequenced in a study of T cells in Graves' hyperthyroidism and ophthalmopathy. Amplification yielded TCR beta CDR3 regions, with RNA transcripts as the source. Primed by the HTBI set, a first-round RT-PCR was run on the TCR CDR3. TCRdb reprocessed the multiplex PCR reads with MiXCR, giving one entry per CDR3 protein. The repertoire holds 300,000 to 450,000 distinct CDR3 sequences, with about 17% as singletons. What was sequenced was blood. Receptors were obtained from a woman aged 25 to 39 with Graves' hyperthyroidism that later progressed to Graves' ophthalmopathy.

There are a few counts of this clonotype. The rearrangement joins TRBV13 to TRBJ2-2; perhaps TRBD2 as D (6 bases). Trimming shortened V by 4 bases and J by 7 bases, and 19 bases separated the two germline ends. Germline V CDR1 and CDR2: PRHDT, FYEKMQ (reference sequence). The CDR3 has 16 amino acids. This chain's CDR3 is CASSSSFAGGYGELFF. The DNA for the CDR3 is TGTGCCAGCAGCTCCTCGTTCGCCGGGGGTTACGGGGAGCTGTTTTTT.

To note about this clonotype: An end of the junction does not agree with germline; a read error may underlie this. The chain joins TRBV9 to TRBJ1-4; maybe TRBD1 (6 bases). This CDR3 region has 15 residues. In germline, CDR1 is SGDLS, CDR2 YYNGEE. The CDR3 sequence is CTSSVEPGQHEKLFF. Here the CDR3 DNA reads TGTACCAGCAGCGTAGAACCCGGACAGCATGAAAAACTGTTTTTT.

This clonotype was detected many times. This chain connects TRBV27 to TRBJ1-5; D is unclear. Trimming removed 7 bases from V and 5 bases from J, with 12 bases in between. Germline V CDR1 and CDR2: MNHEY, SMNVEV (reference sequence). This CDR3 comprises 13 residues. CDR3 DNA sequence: TGTGCCAGCATGGCAGGAATAGATCAGCCCCAGCATTTT. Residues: CASMAGIDQPQHF.

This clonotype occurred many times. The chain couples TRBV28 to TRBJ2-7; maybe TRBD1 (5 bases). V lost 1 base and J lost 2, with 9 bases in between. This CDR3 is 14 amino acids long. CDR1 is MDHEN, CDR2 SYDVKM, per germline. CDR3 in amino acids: CASSLLTEAYEQYF. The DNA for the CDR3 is TGTGCCAGCAGTTTATTGACAGAAGCCTACGAGCAGTACTTC.

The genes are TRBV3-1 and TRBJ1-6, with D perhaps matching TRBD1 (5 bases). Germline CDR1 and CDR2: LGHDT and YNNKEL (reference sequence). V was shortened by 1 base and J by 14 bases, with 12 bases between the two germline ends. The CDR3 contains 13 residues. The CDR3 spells CASSQVGGSTLHF. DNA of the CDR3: TGTGCCAGCAGCCAAGTCGGGGGATCCACCCTCCACTTT.

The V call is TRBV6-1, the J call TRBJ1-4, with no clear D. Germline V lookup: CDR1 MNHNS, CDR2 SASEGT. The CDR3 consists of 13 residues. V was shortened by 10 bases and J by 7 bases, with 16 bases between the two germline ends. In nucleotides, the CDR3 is TGTGCCACCAGGCCGGAGGCGAGTGAAAAACTGTTTTTT. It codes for CATRPEASEKLFF.

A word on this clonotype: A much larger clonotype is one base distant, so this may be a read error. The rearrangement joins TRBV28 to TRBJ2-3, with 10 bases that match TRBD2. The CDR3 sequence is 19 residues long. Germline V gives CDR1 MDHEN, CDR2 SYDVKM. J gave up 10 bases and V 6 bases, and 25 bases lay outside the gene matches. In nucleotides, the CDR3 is TGTGCCAGCAGCAGCCCCCGCGTTGGTCTTGGCAGCGGGGGGGGGGCGCAGTATTTT. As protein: CASSSPRVGLGSGGGAQYF.

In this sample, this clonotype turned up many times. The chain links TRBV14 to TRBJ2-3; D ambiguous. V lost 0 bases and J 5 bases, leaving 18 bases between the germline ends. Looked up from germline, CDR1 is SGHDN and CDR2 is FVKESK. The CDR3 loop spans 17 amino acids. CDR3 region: CASSQDIDPNRGDTQYF. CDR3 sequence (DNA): TGTGCCAGCAGCCAAGATATCGACCCCAACAGAGGAGATACGCAGTATTTT. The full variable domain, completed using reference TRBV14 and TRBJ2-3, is EAGVTQFPSHSVIEKGQTVTLRCDPISGHDNLYWYRRVMGKEIKFLLHFVKESKQDESGMPNNRFLAERTGGTYSTLKVQPAELEDSGVYFCASSQDIDPNRGDTQYFGPGTRLTVL.

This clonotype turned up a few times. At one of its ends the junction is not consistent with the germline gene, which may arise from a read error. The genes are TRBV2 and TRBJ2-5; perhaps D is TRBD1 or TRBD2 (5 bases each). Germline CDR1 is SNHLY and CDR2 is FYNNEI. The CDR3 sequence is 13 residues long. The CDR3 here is CASTRDREETKYF. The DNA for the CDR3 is TGTGCCAGCACCCGGGACCGAGAAGAGACCAAGTACTTC.

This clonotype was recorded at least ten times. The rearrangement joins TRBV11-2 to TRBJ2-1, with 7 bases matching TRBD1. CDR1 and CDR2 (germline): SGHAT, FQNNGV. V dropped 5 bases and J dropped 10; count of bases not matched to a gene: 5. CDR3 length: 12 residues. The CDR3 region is CASSEGTVEQFF. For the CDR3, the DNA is TGTGCCAGCAGCGAAGGGACAGTGGAGCAGTTCTTC.

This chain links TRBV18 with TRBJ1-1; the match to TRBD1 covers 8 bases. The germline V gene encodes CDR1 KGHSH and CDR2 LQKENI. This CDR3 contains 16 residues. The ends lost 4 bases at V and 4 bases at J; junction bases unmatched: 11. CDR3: CASSQDRTGTGTEAFF. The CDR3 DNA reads TGTGCCAGCTCACAGGATAGGACAGGGACGGGCACTGAAGCTTTCTTT.

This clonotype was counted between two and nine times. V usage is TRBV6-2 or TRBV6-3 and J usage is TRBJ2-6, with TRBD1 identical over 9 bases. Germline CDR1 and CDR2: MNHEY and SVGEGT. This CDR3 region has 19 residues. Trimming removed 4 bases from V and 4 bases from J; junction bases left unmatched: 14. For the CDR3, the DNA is TGTGCCAGCAGTTTCGTCTTCGGACAGGGGATATCCGGGGCCAACGTCCTGACTTTC. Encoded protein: CASSFVFGQGISGANVLTF.

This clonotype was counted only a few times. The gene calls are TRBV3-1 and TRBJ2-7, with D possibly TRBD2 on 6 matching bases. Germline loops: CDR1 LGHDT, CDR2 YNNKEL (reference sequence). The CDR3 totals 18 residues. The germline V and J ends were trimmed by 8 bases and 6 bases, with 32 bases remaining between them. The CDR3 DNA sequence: TGTGCCAGCCGCAGCCAAGATCTTCTGCGGGGCAGGGTGGGCGAGCAGTACTTC. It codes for CASRSQDLLRGRVGEQYF.

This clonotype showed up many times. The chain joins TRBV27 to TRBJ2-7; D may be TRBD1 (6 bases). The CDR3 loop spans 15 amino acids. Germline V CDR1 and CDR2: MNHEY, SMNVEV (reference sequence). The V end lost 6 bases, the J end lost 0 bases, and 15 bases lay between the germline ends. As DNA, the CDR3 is TGTGCCAGCAGCCAGGATCCACAGGGCTCCTACGAGCAGTACTTC. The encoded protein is CASSQDPQGSYEQYF.

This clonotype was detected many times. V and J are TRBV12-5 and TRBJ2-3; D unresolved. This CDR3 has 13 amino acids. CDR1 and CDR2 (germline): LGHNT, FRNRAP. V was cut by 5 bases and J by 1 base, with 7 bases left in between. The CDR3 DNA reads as TGTGCTAGTGGTCCCCCAGGCACAGATACGCAGTATTTT. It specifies CASGPPGTDTQYF.

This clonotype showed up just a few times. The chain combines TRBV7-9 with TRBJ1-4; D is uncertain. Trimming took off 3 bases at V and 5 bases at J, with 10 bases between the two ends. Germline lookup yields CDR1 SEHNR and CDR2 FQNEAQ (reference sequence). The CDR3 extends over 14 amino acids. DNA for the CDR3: TGTGCCAGCAGCTTCAACGGAAAAAATGAAAAACTGTTTTTT. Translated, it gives CASSFNGKNEKLFF.

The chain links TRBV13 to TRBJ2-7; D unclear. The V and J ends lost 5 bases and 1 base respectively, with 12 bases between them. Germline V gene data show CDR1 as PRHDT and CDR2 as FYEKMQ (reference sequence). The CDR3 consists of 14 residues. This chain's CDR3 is CASSHGRESYEQYF. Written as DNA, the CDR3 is TGTGCCAGCAGCCACGGGCGAGAGTCCTACGAGCAGTACTTC.

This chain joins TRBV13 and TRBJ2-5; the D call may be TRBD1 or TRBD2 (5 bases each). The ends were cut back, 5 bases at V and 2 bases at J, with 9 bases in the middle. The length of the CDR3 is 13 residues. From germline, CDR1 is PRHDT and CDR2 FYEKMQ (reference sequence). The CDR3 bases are TGTGCCAGCAGCGAGGGACGGCAAGAGACCCAGTACTTC. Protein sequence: CASSEGRQETQYF. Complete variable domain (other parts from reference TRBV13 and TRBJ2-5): AAGVIQSPRHLIKEKRETATLKCYPIPRHDTVYWYQQGPGQDPQFLISFYEKMQSDKGSIPDRFSAQQFSDYHSELNMSSLELGDSALYFCASSEGRQETQYFGPGTRLLVL.

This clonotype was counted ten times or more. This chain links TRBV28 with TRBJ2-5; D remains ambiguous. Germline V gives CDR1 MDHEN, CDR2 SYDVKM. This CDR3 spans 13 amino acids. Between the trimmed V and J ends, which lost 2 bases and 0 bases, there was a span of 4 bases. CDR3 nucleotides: TGTGCCAGCAGTTTAAAGTACCAAGAGACCCAGTACTTC. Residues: CASSLKYQETQYF. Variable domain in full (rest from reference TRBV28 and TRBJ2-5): DVKVTQSSRYLVKRTGEKVFLECVQDMDHENMFWYRQDPGLGLRLIYFSYDVKMKEKGDIPEGYSVSREKKERFSLILESASTNQTSMYLCASSLKYQETQYFGPGTRLLVL.

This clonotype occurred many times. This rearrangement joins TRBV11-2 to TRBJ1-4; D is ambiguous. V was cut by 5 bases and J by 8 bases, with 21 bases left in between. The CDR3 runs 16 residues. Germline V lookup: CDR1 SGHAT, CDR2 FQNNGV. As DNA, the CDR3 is TGTGCCAGCAGCCCACGCAATGGCAGGATGGAGGAAAAACTGTTTTTT. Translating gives CASSPRNGRMEEKLFF.

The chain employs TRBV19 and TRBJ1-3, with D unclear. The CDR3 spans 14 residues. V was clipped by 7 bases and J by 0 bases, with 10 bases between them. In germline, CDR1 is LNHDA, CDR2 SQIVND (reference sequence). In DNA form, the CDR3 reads TGTGCCAGTAACCCGGAGAACTCTGGAAACACCATATATTTT. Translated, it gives CASNPENSGNTIYF.

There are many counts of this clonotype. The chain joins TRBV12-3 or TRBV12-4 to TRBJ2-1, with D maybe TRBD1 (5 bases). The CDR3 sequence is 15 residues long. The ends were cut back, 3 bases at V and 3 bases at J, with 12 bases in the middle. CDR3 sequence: CASSFGLGVYNEQFF. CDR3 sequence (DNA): TGTGCCAGCAGTTTTGGCTTAGGGGTCTACAATGAGCAGTTCTTC.

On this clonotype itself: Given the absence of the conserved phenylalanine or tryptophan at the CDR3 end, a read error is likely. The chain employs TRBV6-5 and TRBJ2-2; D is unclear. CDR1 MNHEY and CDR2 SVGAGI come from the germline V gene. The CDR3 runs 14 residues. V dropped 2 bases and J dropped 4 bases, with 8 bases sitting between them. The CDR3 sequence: CASSYVSVTGELFS. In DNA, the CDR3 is TGTGCCAGCAGTTACGTCTCAGTCACCGGGGAGCTGTTTTCT.